This T cell receptor (beta chain) was profiled in a study of blood T cell repertoires in COVID-19. On the study more broadly: Donors in the United States, Italy and Spain gave samples during acute or convalescent COVID-19. PBMCs, B-cell-depleted T cells, or T cells provided the cDNA or gDNA that made up the material.

Original analysis: The authors estimated nucleated cell counts from reference gene primer amplification. Measured with immunoSEQ multiplex PCR; TCRdb has only the in-frame clones, and not every one. V and J calls plus clone size are reproduced from that table; the DNA served to infer D and trimming. Here the sample spans tens of thousands of clones, approximately 85% being singletons. The specimen sequenced was peripheral blood. This sequence was found in an elderly man with acute or convalescent COVID-19.

The CDR3 sequence is CASSYSSNLQVTEAFF. The CDR3 DNA reads as TGTGCCAGCAGTTACTCAAGCAACCTCCAGGTCACTGAAGCTTTCTTT. V is TRBV6-5 and J is TRBJ1-1; the D is unclear. The CDR3 runs to 16 residues. V was trimmed by 0 bases and J by 4 bases, leaving 15 bases between them. The germline V gene has CDR1 MNHEY and CDR2 SVGAGI.